These T cell receptor beta chains were read from a single sample in a study of blood T cell repertoires in COVID-19. Sequencing was performed with immunoSEQ multiplex PCR; in TCRdb, only in-frame clones are kept and a portion is missing. Of 80,000 or so clones listed, about 80% are singletons. Material for sequencing was peripheral blood. The receptors were gathered from a woman in her sixties or seventies with acute or convalescent COVID-19. CDR3s include the opening cysteine and the closing phenylalanine or tryptophan. The order of the fields is J gene, clone size, V gene, D gene, CDR3 DNA, CDR3 protein. A D gene is named only where the DNA matches it firmly. Clone size, where shown, is once, few, many, or a class for clones that have expanded.

>TRBJ1-5|.|TRBV19|.
TGTGCCAGTAGGTCCAACAGGTCTAATCAGCCCCAGCATTTT
CASRSNRSNQPQHF
>TRBJ2-7|.|TRBV5-8|.
TGTGCCAGCAGAGCCCCGACAGGACAGACCTACGAGCAGTACTTC
CASRAPTGQTYEQYF
>TRBJ2-7|.|TRBV29-1|TRBD1
TGCAGCGCCCTTACAGGGGTAATCTCCTACGAGCAGTACTTC
CSALTGVISYEQYF
>TRBJ1-5|.|TRBV24-1|.
TGTGCCACCAGTGATCCCAGTAAGGCGGATCAGCCCCAGCATTTT
CATSDPSKADQPQHF
>TRBJ2-1|once|TRBV21-1|.
TGTGCCAGCCCTCGAGGGGGCAATGAGCAGTTCTTC
CASPRGGNEQFF
>TRBJ1-5|.|TRBV10-2|TRBD1
TGCGCCACCGCCCCAGGGGGCCTGAACCAGCCCCAGCATTTT
CATAPGGLNQPQHF
>TRBJ2-1|few|TRBV7-9|TRBD2
TGTGCCAGCAGCGCCCGGGGACTAGCGGGGACCCCAAAAGAGCAGTTCTTC
CASSARGLAGTPKEQFF
>TRBJ1-4|.|TRBV11-3|.
TGTGCCAGCAGCTTAGATGGAGAGGGTTATGAAAAACTGTTTTTT
CASSLDGEGYEKLFF
>TRBJ2-1|.|TRBV5-5|.
TGTGCCAGCACGGGGGTTCTCTCCTACAATGAGCAGTTCTTC
CASTGVLSYNEQFF
>TRBJ1-2|few|TRBV5-5|.
TGTGCCAGCAGCTTGGAAGCAGGGTACGGCTACACCTTC
CASSLEAGYGYTF
>TRBJ2-5|once|TRBV18|.
TGTGCCAGCTCACCTACCGCACAGGTCGCCGAAGGGGGGACCCAGTACTTC
CASSPTAQVAEGGTQYF
>TRBJ1-2|.|TRBV4-2|TRBD1
TGTGCCAGCAGCCAAGGGACAGGGGGGACTAACTATGGCTACACCTTC
CASSQGTGGTNYGYTF
>TRBJ1-2|.|TRBV12-5|.
TGTGCTAGTGGCCTAGGCGGCGATGGCTACACCTTC
CASGLGGDGYTF
>TRBJ1-5|.|TRBV4-1|TRBD1
TGCGCCAGCAGCCCACAGGGACAGGGTTCTCAGCCCCAGCATTTT
CASSPQGQGSQPQHF
>TRBJ1-1|.|TRBV27|TRBD1
TGTGCCAGCGGACACACAGGGGCCGTCACTGAAGCTTTCTTT
CASGHTGAVTEAFF
>TRBJ2-1|few|TRBV9|.
TGTGCCAGCAGCGTAGGCCGGAGCTCCTACAATGAGCAGTTCTTC
CASSVGRSSYNEQFF
>TRBJ1-5|.|TRBV6-6|.
TGTGCCAGCAGTTACGGCCAGGGTTTATTGCCCCAGCATTTT
CASSYGQGLLPQHF
>TRBJ2-5|few|TRBV9|.
TGTGCCAGCAGCGTAGGAGAGGACCAAGAGACCCAGTACTTC
CASSVGEDQETQYF